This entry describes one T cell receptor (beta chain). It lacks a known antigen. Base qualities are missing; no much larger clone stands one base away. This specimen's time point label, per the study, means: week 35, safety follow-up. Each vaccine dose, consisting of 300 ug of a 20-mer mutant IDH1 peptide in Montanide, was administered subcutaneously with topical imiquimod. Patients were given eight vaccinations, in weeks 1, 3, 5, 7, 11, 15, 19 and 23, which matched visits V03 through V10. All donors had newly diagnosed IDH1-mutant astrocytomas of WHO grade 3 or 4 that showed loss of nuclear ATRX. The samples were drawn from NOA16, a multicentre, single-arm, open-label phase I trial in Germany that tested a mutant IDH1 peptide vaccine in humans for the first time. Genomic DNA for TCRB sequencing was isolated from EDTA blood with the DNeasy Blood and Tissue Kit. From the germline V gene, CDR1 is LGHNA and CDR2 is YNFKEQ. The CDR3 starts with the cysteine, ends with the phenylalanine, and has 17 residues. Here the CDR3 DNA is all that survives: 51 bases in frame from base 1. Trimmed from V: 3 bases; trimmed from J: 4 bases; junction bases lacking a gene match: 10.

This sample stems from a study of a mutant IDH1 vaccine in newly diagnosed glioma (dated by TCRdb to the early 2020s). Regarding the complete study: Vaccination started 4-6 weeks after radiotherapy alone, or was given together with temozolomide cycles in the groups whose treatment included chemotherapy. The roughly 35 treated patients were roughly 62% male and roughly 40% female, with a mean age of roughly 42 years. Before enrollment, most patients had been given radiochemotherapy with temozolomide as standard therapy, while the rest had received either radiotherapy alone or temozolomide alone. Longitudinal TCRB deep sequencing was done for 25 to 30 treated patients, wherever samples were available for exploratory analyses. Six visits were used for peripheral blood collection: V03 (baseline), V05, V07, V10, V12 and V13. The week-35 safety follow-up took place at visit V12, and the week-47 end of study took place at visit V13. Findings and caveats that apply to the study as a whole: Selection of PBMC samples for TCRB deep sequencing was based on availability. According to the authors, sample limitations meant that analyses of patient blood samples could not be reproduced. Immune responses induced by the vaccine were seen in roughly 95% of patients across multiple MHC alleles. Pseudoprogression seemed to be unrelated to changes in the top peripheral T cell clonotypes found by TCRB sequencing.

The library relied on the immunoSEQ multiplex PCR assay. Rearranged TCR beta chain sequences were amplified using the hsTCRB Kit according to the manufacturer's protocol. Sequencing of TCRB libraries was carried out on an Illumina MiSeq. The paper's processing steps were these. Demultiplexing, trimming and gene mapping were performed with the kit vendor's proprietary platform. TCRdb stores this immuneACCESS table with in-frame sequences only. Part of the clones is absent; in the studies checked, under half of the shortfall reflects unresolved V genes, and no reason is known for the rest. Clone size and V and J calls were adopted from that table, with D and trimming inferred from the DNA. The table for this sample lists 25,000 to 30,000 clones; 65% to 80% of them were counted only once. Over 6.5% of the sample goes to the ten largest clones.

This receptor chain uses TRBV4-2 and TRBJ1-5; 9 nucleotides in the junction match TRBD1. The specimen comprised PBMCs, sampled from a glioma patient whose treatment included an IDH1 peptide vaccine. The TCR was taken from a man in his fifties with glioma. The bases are TGTGCCAGCAGCCATGCAACCGGGACAGGGCCAAATCAGCCCCAGCATTTT. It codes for CASSHATGTGPNQPQHF.